Each of the 22 T cell receptor beta chains below was sequenced from the same sample in a study of beta chain features in type 1 diabetes. These TCRs' antigens remain unknown. Every isolated RNA sample was fully reverse transcribed, so sequencing captured expressed TCRB transcripts. The repertoire was sequenced with immunoSEQ multiplex PCR; TCRdb's copy has only in-frame clones and lacks some. The sample has a few hundred thousand clones, 11% seen once. Study conclusions and caveats: Among patients with Type 1 diabetes, TCRB CDR3s were moderately but significantly shorter in every one of the four CD4+ subsets.

Sequencing was carried out using naive CD4+ T cells from blood. All receptors derive from a man aged 25 to 40 with type 1 diabetes.

This clone has just a few counts. The chain links TRBV15 to TRBJ1-3; perhaps TRBD1 as D (6 bases). Germline CDR1 is LNHNV and CDR2 is YYDKDF (reference sequence). The CDR3 is made up of 16 amino acids. V was pared by 2 bases and J by 2 bases, with 13 bases between. CDR3 sequence reads: CATSRPTGTAGNTIYF. As DNA, the CDR3 is TGTGCCACCAGCAGACCAACAGGGACCGCTGGAAACACCATATATTTT.

The chain joins TRBV5-1 to TRBJ2-7; TRBD2 aligns across 9 bases. V was pared by 4 bases and J by 3 bases, with 8 bases of the junction left unmatched. CDR1 and CDR2 (germline): SGHRS, YFSETQ. This CDR3 is built from 15 residues. The CDR3 DNA is TGCGCCAGCAGCCCCCTGACTAGCGGAGACTACGAGCAGTACTTC. Translation: CASSPLTSGDYEQYF.

V usage is TRBV4-2 and J usage is TRBJ2-2; D possibly corresponds to TRBD1 (5 bases). The CDR3 totals 15 residues. V was cut by 1 base and J by 4 bases, with 10 bases left in between. Germline V lookup: CDR1 LGHNA, CDR2 YNFKEQ. CDR3 bases: TGTGCCAGCAGCCAAGGCGGACAAGCCACCGGGGAGCTGTTTTTT. Its translation is CASSQGGQATGELFF.

Turning to this clone: This specimen includes other DNA sequences encoding the same CDR3. This rearrangement joins TRBV9 to TRBJ2-1; 9 bases are a match to TRBD2. CDR1 and CDR2 from the germline V gene are SGDLS and YYNGEE. V shed 3 bases and J 4 bases; nucleotides not matched to a gene: 5. The CDR3 totals 15 residues. The CDR3 DNA reads TGTGCCAGCAGCGCCGCGGGGGGGCCTTACAATGAGCAGTTCTTC. As protein: CASSAAGGPYNEQFF. The complete variable domain, with remaining parts taken from reference TRBV9 and TRBJ2-1, reads DSGVTQTPKHLITATGQRVTLRCSPRSGDLSVYWYQQSLDQGLQFLIQYYNGEERAKGNILERFSAQQFPDLHSELNLSSLELGDSALYFCASSAAGGPYNEQFFGPGTRLTVL.

The V gene is TRBV6-5, the J gene TRBJ1-2; D is unresolved. Germline CDR1 is MNHEY and CDR2 is SVGAGI. The CDR3 consists of 12 residues. Trimming shortened V by 6 bases and J by 4 bases, and 9 bases separated the two germline ends. The CDR3 sequence: CASSQEGYGYTF. CDR3 DNA: TGTGCCAGCAGCCAGGAGGGCTATGGCTACACCTTC.

V usage is TRBV18 and J usage is TRBJ2-1; no clear D. V shed 2 bases and J shed 9 bases, with 14 bases lying between them. Germline CDR1 KGHSH, CDR2 LQKENI. The CDR3 extends over 14 amino acids. The CDR3 DNA sequence: TGTGCCAGCTCACCAGGCCTAGAAAGCAGTGAGCAGTTCTTC. The encoded protein is CASSPGLESSEQFF. The entire variable domain, with the rest obtained from reference TRBV18 and TRBJ2-1, is as follows: NAGVMQNPRHLVRRRGQEARLRCSPMKGHSHVYWYRQLPEEGLKFMVYLQKENIIDESGMPKERFSAEFPKEGPSILRIQQVVRGDSAAYFCASSPGLESSEQFFGPGTRLTVL.

DNA of the CDR3: TGTGCCAGCAGGGATGGGCTGACGAATCAGCCCCAGCATTTT. As protein: CASRDGLTNQPQHF. The rearrangement links TRBV6-6 to TRBJ1-5; no definite D call. Trimming removed 6 bases at V and 4 bases at J, with 13 bases between. CDR1 is MNHNY and CDR2 is SVGAGI in the germline V gene (reference sequence). CDR3 length equals 14 residues.

This chain connects TRBV7-9 to TRBJ2-3, with 13 bases fitting TRBD2. Germline V gene lookup returns CDR1 SEHNR and CDR2 FQNEAQ (reference sequence). The CDR3 length is 16 residues. With 5 bases clipped from V and 2 bases from J, the junction kept 4 bases outside the gene matches. The CDR3 DNA follows: TGTGCCAGCAGCCTGGGACTAGCGGGGAACACAGATACGCAGTATTTT. It encodes CASSLGLAGNTDTQYF.

As for this clone: Because the CDR3's place on the DNA is in doubt, the DNA is left out and the CDR3 is given as listed by TCRdb. The V and J genes are TRBV29-1 and TRBJ2-7; the table assigns TRBD1, which was not confirmed against the DNA. A total of 11 residues make up the CDR3, ends included. Germline loops: CDR1 SQVTM, CDR2 ANQGSEA. CDR3 sequence reads: CSVASGTGVYF.

There are a few counts of this clone. This chain connects TRBV7-2 to TRBJ1-6; 9 positions agree with TRBD1. V trimming: 5 bases; J trimming: 7 bases; junction bases outside the gene matches: 3. Germline V gene sequence: CDR1 SGHTA, CDR2 FQGNSA. This CDR3 has 14 residues. The CDR3 spells CASSRGQGNSPLHF. The CDR3 DNA is TGTGCCAGCAGCCGTGGACAGGGGAATTCACCCCTCCACTTT.

This clone has a handful of counts. The rearrangement links TRBV5-4 to TRBJ1-2; 8 bases fit TRBD1. This CDR3 has 12 residues. Germline V lookup: CDR1 SGHNT, CDR2 YYREEE (reference sequence). With 5 bases clipped from V and 6 bases from J, the junction kept 3 bases outside the gene matches. This chain's CDR3 is CASRADRDGYTF. CDR3 bases: TGTGCCAGCAGGGCGGACAGGGATGGCTACACCTTC.

This clone has more than one count but fewer than ten. The J gene is TRBJ2-7, the V gene TRBV2; D ambiguous. The CDR3 length is 14 residues. In germline, CDR1 is SNHLY, CDR2 FYNNEI. Trimming left V 6 bases short and J 9 bases short, with 21 bases between. The CDR3 region has the DNA TGTGCCAGCAGCAACACCCGGATTGAGAGCGTGCAGTACTTC. It translates to CASSNTRIESVQYF.

The J gene is TRBJ2-4, the V gene TRBV7-2; D possibly corresponds to TRBD2 (6 bases). Germline CDR1 SGHTA, CDR2 FQGNSA. This CDR3 contains 15 residues. Deletions cut 3 bases from V and 8 bases from J, with 17 bases between. The CDR3 protein is CASSLAGGSGDIQYF. As DNA, the CDR3 is TGTGCCAGCAGCTTGGCGGGCGGGTCGGGAGACATTCAGTACTTC. Full variable domain (rest looked up from reference TRBV7-2 and TRBJ2-4): GAGVSQSPSNKVTEKGKDVELRCDPISGHTALYWYRQSLGQGLEFLIYFQGNSAPDKSGLPSDRFSAERTGGSVSTLTIQRTQQEDSAVYLCASSLAGGSGDIQYFGAGTRLSVL.

CDR3 nucleotides: TGTGCCAGCAGCTTAGGCGGGTTCAGGCAGAGCTACACCTTC. It is translated as CASSLGGFRQSYTF. The chain links TRBV7-2 to TRBJ1-2; D uncertain. V was trimmed by 1 base and J by 9 bases, leaving 15 bases between them. In germline, CDR1 is SGHTA, CDR2 FQGNSA. The CDR3 has 14 amino acids.

The rearrangement uses TRBV11-2 and TRBJ2-5, with D possibly being TRBD2 (7 bases). CDR1 and CDR2 (germline): SGHAT, FQNNGV. V was pared by 3 bases and J by 0 bases, with 11 bases between. This CDR3 is built from 15 residues. CDR3 coding DNA: TGTGCCAGCAGCTTTCGGGGGGCCTACCAAGAGACCCAGTACTTC. This gives the protein CASSFRGAYQETQYF.

The gene calls are TRBV9 and TRBJ2-5, with 10 bases identical to TRBD1. Germline CDR1 reads SGDLS; CDR2 reads YYNGEE. The CDR3 has 15 residues. Unmatched junction bases numbered 3, after V lost 0 bases and J lost 4 bases. Written as DNA, the CDR3 is TGTGCCAGCAGCGTAGAGGGACAGGGGCGAGAGACCCAGTACTTC. Amino acid sequence: CASSVEGQGRETQYF.

This clone was found a few times. This chain joins TRBV7-2 and TRBJ1-2; perhaps TRBD1 as D (6 bases). The V gene's germline CDR1 is SGHTA and CDR2 FQGNSA. This CDR3 has 14 amino acids. The V and J ends lost 3 bases and 6 bases respectively, with 14 bases between them. The CDR3 reads CASSLGQAMNGYTF. As DNA, the CDR3 is TGTGCCAGCAGCTTGGGACAAGCTATGAATGGCTACACCTTC.

This clone was seen only a few times. The chain links TRBV4-1 to TRBJ2-3, with 13 bases matching TRBD2. Trimming at V came to 6 bases and at J to 3 bases, leaving 6 bases not matched to a gene. This CDR3 is 16 amino acids long. Germline CDR1 MGHRA, CDR2 YSYEKL. In DNA form, the CDR3 reads TGCGCCAGCAGGGAGGGACTAGCGGGGCCGACAGATACGCAGTATTTT. This gives the protein CASREGLAGPTDTQYF.

This clone was seen only a few times. The same CDR3 also results from other DNA sequences found in this sample. V usage is TRBV27 and J usage is TRBJ1-3; D not resolved. This CDR3 is built from 13 residues. The V gene's germline CDR1 is MNHEY and CDR2 SMNVEV (reference sequence). V lost 2 bases to trimming and J lost 2 bases, with 4 bases between them. The CDR3, as DNA: TGTGCCAGCAGTTTAGTAGCTGGAAACACCATATATTTT. It codes for CASSLVAGNTIYF.

Only a few counts were recorded for this clone. The chain recombines TRBV7-9 with TRBJ2-3; D is perhaps TRBD1 (5 bases). V lost 3 bases, J lost 2 bases, and 9 bases lay in between. The germline CDR1 and CDR2 sequences are SEHNR and FQNEAQ (reference sequence). The CDR3 consists of 14 residues. The CDR3 protein is CASSFQGFTDTQYF. The CDR3, as DNA: TGTGCCAGCAGCTTCCAGGGTTTCACAGATACGCAGTATTTT.

The chain employs TRBV27 and TRBJ1-5; TRBD1 matches at 8 bases. The CDR3 totals 11 residues. The V gene end was trimmed by 4 bases and the J gene end by 11 bases; junction bases not matched to a gene: 1. Per germline, CDR1 MNHEY and CDR2 SMNVEV (reference sequence). The CDR3 bases are TGTGCCAGCAGTTCAGGGGGCTCCCAGCATTTT. It codes for CASSSGGSQHF.

A few counts support this clone. One end of the junction fails to match germline, which may point to a read error. The V and J genes are TRBV5-4 and TRBJ1-6; the match to TRBD1 covers 10 bases. The germline CDR1 and CDR2 sequences are SGHNT and YYREEE (reference sequence). The CDR3 is 14 residues long. The CDR3 sequence: CASSLGQGSSPLHF. CDR3 nucleotides: TGCGCCAGCAGCCTGGGACAGGGGAGTTCACCCCTCCACTTT. The full variable domain, in which reference TRBV5-4 and TRBJ1-6 provide the parts outside the CDR3, is ETGVTQSPTHLIKTRGQQVTLRCSSQSGHNTVSWYQQALGQGPQFIFQYYREEENGRGNFPPRFSGLQFPNYSSELNVNALELDDSALYLCASSLGQGSSPLHFGNGTRLTVT.